The clone carrying this T cell receptor beta chain has only one observation. Its specificity is not known. At one end, the junction sequence differs from germline, possibly due to a read error. The record originates from a study of blood T cells in healthy people across ages. Study-wide findings and caveats: TCR beta diversity correlated strongly with naive T cell percentage.

Per-sample yields of isolated PBMCs were at least 6.5 million. This CDR3 has 15 amino acids. Using a J-beta primer mix together with a sample-barcoded 5' primer, a second PCR was run for roughly 6 to 11 cycles. TCRdb used MiXCR to reprocess the 5' RACE reads, holding one entry per CDR3 protein. The sample shows roughly 1,500,000 distinct CDR3 sequences, roughly a third of them seen only once. The chain has TRBV12-3 or TRBV12-4 and TRBJ1-4, with TRBD1 matching over 8 bases. This sequence was found in a woman aged 30 to 39 in good health. What was sequenced was blood. The CDR3 region has the DNA TGTGCCTGCAGTTCCCAGGGGGCCCGGGGTGAAAAACTGTTTTTT. Protein product: CACSSQGARGEKLFF.